A selection of T cell receptor beta chains follows, all from one sample in a study of T and B cells in COVID-19 patients. TCRdb recomputed calls from the multiplex PCR reads with MiXCR, one row per CDR3 protein. The sample yields approximately 17,000 distinct CDR3 sequences, over 25% seen once. The sample comprised blood. The receptor source for this set is a human donor who had recovered from COVID-19. The CDR3 runs from the conserved cysteine through the conserved F or W. A D gene is named only where the DNA matches it firmly. Only part of the rows carry a size: once, few, many, or a class if the clone is expanded.

d_call,v_call,j_call,clone_size,cdr3_aa,cdr3_nt
TRBD1,TRBV5-6,TRBJ2-7,many,CASSLVGTGSYEQYF,TGTGCCAGCAGCTTGGTGGGGACAGGGTCCTACGAGCAGTACTTC
TRBD2,TRBV24-1,TRBJ2-3,NA,CATQKSSGGHSTDTQYF,TGTGCCACCCAGAAATCCAGCGGGGGCCATAGCACAGATACGCAGTATTTT
NA,TRBV6-5,TRBJ2-7,NA,CASSLGSTLFYEQYF,TGTGCCAGCAGTTTGGGATCTACCCTATTTTACGAGCAGTACTTC
NA,TRBV5-1,TRBJ1-1,NA,CASGRSAGNTEAFF,TGCGCCAGCGGGAGATCGGCGGGGAACACTGAAGCTTTCTTT
NA,TRBV4-3,TRBJ2-3,NA,CASSQDGGGGAGTQYF,TGCGCCAGCAGCCAAGACGGTGGTGGGGGGGCTGGTACGCAGTATTTT
NA,TRBV5-4,TRBJ2-3,NA,CASSLGGGTDTQYF,TGTGCCAGCAGCCTAGGGGGTGGCACAGATACGCAGTATTTT
TRBD1,TRBV6-2/TRBV6-3,TRBJ1-4,few,CASSPTGGEKLFF,TGTGCCAGCAGCCCGACAGGGGGTGAAAAACTGTTTTTT
NA,TRBV19,TRBJ2-5,NA,CASTGRPQETQYF,TGTGCCAGTACGGGGCGGCCGCAAGAGACCCAGTACTTC
NA,TRBV11-1,TRBJ2-7,once,CASFTQGSYEQYF,TGTGCCAGCTTTACTCAGGGTTCCTACGAGCAGTACTTC
TRBD1,TRBV6-5,TRBJ2-3,NA,CASSRTGNQPQYF,TGTGCCAGCAGTCGGACAGGGAATCAGCCCCAGTATTTT
TRBD1,TRBV6-5,TRBJ2-7,few,CASSYSGTASYEQYF,TGTGCCAGCAGTTACTCTGGGACAGCCTCCTACGAGCAGTACTTC
NA,TRBV7-6,TRBJ2-2,many,CASSPRVQGSTGELFF,TGTGCCAGCAGCCCTCGCGTCCAGGGTTCCACCGGGGAGCTGTTTTTT
NA,TRBV29-1,TRBJ1-1,medium-sized,CSVERKVGTEAFF,TGCAGCGTTGAGAGAAAGGTGGGCACTGAAGCTTTCTTT
NA,TRBV6-2/TRBV6-3,TRBJ2-3,few,CASSYRGGRLARADTQYF,TGTGCCAGCAGTTACCGAGGGGGGCGACTGGCCCGGGCAGATACGCAGTATTTT
TRBD1,TRBV5-4,TRBJ2-7,few,CASSPGTGNYEQYF,TGTGCCAGCAGCCCTGGGACAGGGAACTACGAGCAGTACTTC
NA,TRBV19,TRBJ1-1,many,CASSYGNTEAFF,TGTGCCAGTAGTTACGGGAACACTGAAGCTTTCTTT
TRBD1,TRBV19,TRBJ2-7,NA,CASSVPGQGLYEQYF,TGTGCCAGTAGTGTGCCGGGACAGGGTCTCTACGAGCAGTACTTC
TRBD1,TRBV15,TRBJ2-5,many,CATSREGGQGETQYF,TGTGCCACCAGCAGAGAGGGGGGACAGGGGGAGACCCAGTACTTC
NA,TRBV24-1,TRBJ2-3,many,CATSVARAGDTQYF,TGTGCCACCAGTGTGGCCAGGGCAGGGGATACGCAGTATTTT
NA,TRBV6-2/TRBV6-3,TRBJ1-4,NA,CASDSTGKEKLFF,TGTGCCAGCGACAGCACGGGAAAAGAAAAACTGTTTTTT
NA,TRBV6-5,TRBJ1-1,NA,CASSYSNRNTESFF,TGTGCCAGCAGTTACTCGAACAGGAACACTGAATCTTTCTTT
NA,TRBV27,TRBJ2-3,many,CASSRPRGVATDTQYF,TGTGCCAGCAGTCGCCCCCGCGGGGTTGCCACAGATACGCAGTATTTT
NA,TRBV12-5,TRBJ2-7,NA,CASGLVPYEQYF,TGTGCTAGTGGTTTGGTACCCTACGAGCAGTACTTC
NA,TRBV20-1,TRBJ1-5,NA,CSATRDPLMSNQPQHF,TGCAGTGCTACCCGGGACCCCCTAATGAGCAATCAGCCCCAGCATTTT
TRBD2,TRBV7-6,TRBJ2-1,few,CASSLLAGAGGHEQFF,TGTGCCAGCAGCCTTTTAGCGGGGGCGGGGGGGCATGAGCAGTTCTTC
NA,TRBV19,TRBJ1-5,many,CASCPWGGDQPQHF,TGTGCCAGCTGTCCCTGGGGTGGGGATCAGCCCCAGCATTTT
NA,TRBV12-3/TRBV12-4,TRBJ1-1,NA,CASSGQYTEAFF,TGTGCCAGCTCCGGGCAGTACACTGAAGCTTTCTTT
NA,TRBV10-3,TRBJ2-3,NA,CAISESLRGTDTQYF,TGTGCCATCAGTGAGTCTCTGAGGGGCACAGATACGCAGTATTTT
TRBD1,TRBV18,TRBJ1-2,few,CASSKGTAKGYTF,TGTGCCAGCTCAAAGGGGACAGCCAAGGGCTACACCTTC
NA,TRBV18,TRBJ1-6,NA,CASQIGSTNSPLHF,TGTGCCAGCCAAATCGGTAGTACGAATTCACCCCTCCACTTT
TRBD1,TRBV7-2,TRBJ2-1,few,CASSLGTGGGYNEQFF,TGTGCCAGCAGCTTAGGGACAGGGGGTGGGTACAATGAGCAGTTCTTC